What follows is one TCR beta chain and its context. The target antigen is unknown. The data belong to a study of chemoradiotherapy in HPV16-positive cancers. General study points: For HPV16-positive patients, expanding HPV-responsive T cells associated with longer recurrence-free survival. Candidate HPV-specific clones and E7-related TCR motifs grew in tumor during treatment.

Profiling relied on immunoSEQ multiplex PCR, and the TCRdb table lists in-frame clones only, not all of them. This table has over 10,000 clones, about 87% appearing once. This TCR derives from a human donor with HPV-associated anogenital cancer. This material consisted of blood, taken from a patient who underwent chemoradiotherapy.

In DNA, the CDR3 is TGTGCCAGCATCCGTAAGTCAGATACGCAGTATTTT. This sequence encodes CASIRKSDTQYF. The rearrangement uses TRBV6-5 and TRBJ2-3; the D is unclear. V was pared by 7 bases and J by 4 bases, with 9 bases between. Germline CDR1 and CDR2: MNHEY and SVGAGI. The CDR3 totals 12 residues.